The T cell receptor (beta chain) under discussion was sequenced for a study of T cell changes during pregnancy in multiple sclerosis. Per the germline V gene, CDR1 is SGHTA and CDR2 is FQGTGA. This CDR3 comprises 15 residues. V gave up 0 bases and J gave up 8 bases, with 16 bases separating them. The repertoire was sequenced with immunoSEQ multiplex PCR; TCRdb's copy has only in-frame clones and lacks some. This sample has some 56,000 clones, with 80% to 95% found just once. The sample in question was CD4+ T cells from peripheral blood mononuclear cells, obtained after pregnancy. The source of this sequence is a female donor with multiple sclerosis, enrolled in a pregnancy study. The J gene is TRBJ1-2, the V gene TRBV7-3; D perhaps matches TRBD1 (5 bases). The chain's CDR3 is CASSLTGVGDWGYTF. The DNA for the CDR3 is TGTGCCAGCAGCTTAACGGGGGTGGGGGACTGGGGCTACACCTTC.